Sequencing of this T cell receptor beta chain was carried out in a study of T-cell reconstitution after alpha-beta-depleted transplantation in children. Remarks on this clonotype: Since a much larger clone is just one base distant, this may be a read error.

The authors prepared the TCRbeta library with unique molecular identifiers. TCRdb independently ran MiXCR on the PCR reads; one entry per CDR3 protein. The table includes fewer than 350,000 distinct CDR3 sequences, about 9.4% detected once. The TCR comes from a boy under two years old with acute myeloid leukemia, due to receive a stem cell transplant. The sample consisted of PBMCs, taken before TCRalphabeta/CD19-depleted stem cell transplant.

The CDR3 DNA is TGTGCCAGCAGTTTACAACTAGGATGGCCCTACGAGCAGTACTTC. This sequence encodes CASSLQLGWPYEQYF. The chain is built from TRBV28 and TRBJ2-7, with D possibly TRBD2 on 5 matching bases. The V gene lost 2 bases and the J gene lost 2 bases, with 13 bases spanning the gap. CDR1 is MDHEN, CDR2 SYDVKM, per germline. The CDR3 runs to 15 residues.